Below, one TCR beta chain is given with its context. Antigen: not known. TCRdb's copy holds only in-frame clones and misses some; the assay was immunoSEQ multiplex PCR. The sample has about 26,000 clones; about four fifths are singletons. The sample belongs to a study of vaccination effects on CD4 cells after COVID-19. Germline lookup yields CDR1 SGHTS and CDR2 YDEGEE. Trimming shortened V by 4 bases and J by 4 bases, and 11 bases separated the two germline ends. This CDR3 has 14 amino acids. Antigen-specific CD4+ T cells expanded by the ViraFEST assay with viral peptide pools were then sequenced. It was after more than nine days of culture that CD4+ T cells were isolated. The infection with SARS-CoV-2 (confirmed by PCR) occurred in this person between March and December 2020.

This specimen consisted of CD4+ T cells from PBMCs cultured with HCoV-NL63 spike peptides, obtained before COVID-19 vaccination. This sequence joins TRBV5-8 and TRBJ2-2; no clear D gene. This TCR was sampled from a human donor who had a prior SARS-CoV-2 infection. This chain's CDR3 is CASSNLGRTGELFF. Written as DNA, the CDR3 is TGTGCCAGCAGCAACCTCGGACGCACCGGGGAGCTGTTTTTT.